The rows below give T cell receptor beta chains drawn from one sample of a study of Ad26.COV2.S vaccination and SARS-CoV-2 variants. The protocol was immunoSEQ multiplex PCR, while the TCRdb copy is restricted to in-frame clones and leaves out a portion. Among about 280,000 clones, around 87% were seen once, and the ten largest hold 2.5% to 3.5%. This sample comprised peripheral blood, obtained in a trial of Ad26.COV2.S vaccine versus placebo. These receptors all come from a person between 18 and 60 years old who received the Ad26.COV2.S COVID-19 vaccine or a placebo. The CDR3 runs from the conserved cysteine through the conserved F or W. A D gene is named only where the DNA matches it firmly. Clone size is stated in some rows and not others, as once, few, many or a class when expanded.

v_gene	j_gene	abundance	d_gene	CDR3nt	CDR3aa
TRBV7-9	TRBJ2-5	NA	TRBD2	TGTGCCAGCAGTGCAGGGACTAGCGGGGACGAGACCCAGTACTTC	CASSAGTSGDETQYF
TRBV6-1	TRBJ1-1	few	TRBD1	TGTGCCAGCAGTGAACTTCGGACAGGGGGCGCGAGGTCTTTCTTT	CASSELRTGGARSFF
TRBV7-6	TRBJ1-6	few	NA	TGTGCCAGCAGCCCGGACGCGAGCTCCTATAATTCACCCCTCCACTTT	CASSPDASSYNSPLHF
TRBV6-1	TRBJ1-2	few	NA	TGTGCCAGCAGTGAAATGGCCAGGGGCATCTATGGCTACACCTTC	CASSEMARGIYGYTF
TRBV7-8	TRBJ2-7	NA	NA	TGTGCCAGCAGCTTAGGTGGGAGTAGGGACGAGCAGTACTTC	CASSLGGSRDEQYF
TRBV7-9	TRBJ1-2	NA	NA	TGTGCCAGCAGCTTCTCGGGACGCTACATAATAGCTAACTATGGCTACACCTTC	CASSFSGRYIIANYGYTF
TRBV9	TRBJ2-1	NA	TRBD2	TGTGCCAGCAGCGTAGGAGGGACTAGCGGGGCTGAGCAGTTCTTC	CASSVGGTSGAEQFF
TRBV15	TRBJ1-5	NA	NA	TGTGCCACCAGCAGAGGGAAAGGGGGCAATCAGCCCCAGCATTTT	CATSRGKGGNQPQHF
TRBV19	TRBJ1-1	NA	NA	TGTGCCAGTAGTCTAGGGGTGAACACTGAAGCTTTCTTT	CASSLGVNTEAFF
TRBV11-2	TRBJ1-3	NA	NA	TGTGCCAGCAGCTTAGATTCCAGGGGATGGCTGGGAAACACCATATATTTT	CASSLDSRGWLGNTIYF
TRBV5-4	TRBJ1-2	NA	NA	TGTGCCAGCAGCGCAGAACAGACTTCTAACTATGGCTACACCTTC	CASSAEQTSNYGYTF
TRBV10-3	TRBJ2-2	NA	NA	TGTGCCATCAGTGAGTCGATACTAGCCACCGGGGAGCTGTTTTTT	CAISESILATGELFF
TRBV5-1	TRBJ2-5	NA	TRBD2	TGCGCCAGCAGCTCCGGACTAGCGGGAGGGCCGAGTGAGACCCAGTACTTC	CASSSGLAGGPSETQYF
TRBV5-1	TRBJ1-3	NA	NA	TGCGCCAGCAGCTTGCAACAGATCATCTCTGGAAACACCATATATTTT	CASSLQQIISGNTIYF
TRBV6-2/TRBV6-3	TRBJ2-3	NA	NA	TGTGCCAGCAGTTACGGAGATACGCAGTATTTT	CASSYGDTQYF
TRBV11-2	TRBJ1-5	NA	NA	TGTGCCAGCAGCTTAGATCTCGGACGCAATCAGCCCCAGCATTTT	CASSLDLGRNQPQHF
TRBV7-3	TRBJ2-2	NA	TRBD1	TGTGCCAGCAGCCGACAGGGTCAGAACACCGGGGAGCTGTTTTTT	CASSRQGQNTGELFF
TRBV28	TRBJ1-6	NA	TRBD1	TGTGCCAGCAGTCAGACAGGGATCGGAAGCTCCTATAATTCACCCCTCCACTTT	CASSQTGIGSSYNSPLHF
TRBV10-3	TRBJ2-5	NA	TRBD1	TGTGCCATCAGTGAGTCTGGTGACAGGGAACAAGAGACCCAGTACTTC	CAISESGDREQETQYF
TRBV18	TRBJ2-3	NA	NA	TGTGCCAGCTCACCACGTTGGGACTGGGGGAATACAGATACGCAGTATTTT	CASSPRWDWGNTDTQYF
TRBV9	TRBJ1-2	NA	NA	TGTGCCAGCAGCCCCTTTGGGCAGTCTTCCTATGGCTACACCTTC	CASSPFGQSSYGYTF
TRBV11-2	TRBJ1-1	NA	NA	TGTGCCAGCAGCTTAGGACAGGCGAACACTGAAGCTTTCTTT	CASSLGQANTEAFF
TRBV11-2	TRBJ2-1	NA	NA	TGTGCCAGCAGCTTCAATCTCAGGAGCTCCTACAATGAGCAGTTCTTC	CASSFNLRSSYNEQFF
TRBV19	TRBJ1-1	NA	NA	TGTGCCAGTAGTATGCGTCGGGCCCGGGACATGAACACTGAAGCTTTCTTT	CASSMRRARDMNTEAFF
TRBV6-5	TRBJ1-2	NA	NA	TGTGCCAGCAGTTACGGGGCGCCGAACTATGGCTACACCTTC	CASSYGAPNYGYTF
TRBV29-1	TRBJ2-7	NA	NA	TGCAGCGTGGCGGGACAGAGTTCCTACGAGCAGTACTTC	CSVAGQSSYEQYF
TRBV3-1/TRBV3-2	TRBJ1-4	NA	TRBD1	TGTGCCAGCAGCCAAGTCGTCCCCGGGACAGCTCGCGATGAAAAACTGTTTTTT	CASSQVVPGTARDEKLFF
TRBV30	TRBJ2-7	NA	TRBD1	TGTGCCTGGAAATCGGGACAGGGGGCTGAGCAGTACTTC	CAWKSGQGAEQYF
TRBV7-2	TRBJ2-2	NA	NA	TGTGCCAGCAGCTTATCCGGGGAGCTGTTTTTT	CASSLSGELFF
TRBV5-1	TRBJ2-3	NA	TRBD1	TGCGCCAGCAGTAAAACAGGGGTAGATACGCAGTATTTT	CASSKTGVDTQYF
TRBV4-3	TRBJ1-2	NA	TRBD1	TGCGCCAGCAGCCAAGTTGGGACAGGGGGCTTTATCGATGGCTACACCTTC	CASSQVGTGGFIDGYTF
TRBV7-9	TRBJ1-1	NA	TRBD1	TGTGCCAGCAGCTTAGGGACAGGGAATGAAGCTTTCTTT	CASSLGTGNEAFF
TRBV2	TRBJ1-6	NA	NA	TGTGCCAGCAGTGCTCTCAATAATTCACCCCTCCACTTT	CASSALNNSPLHF
TRBV27	TRBJ2-7	NA	NA	TGTGCCAGCAGGCTCCGGACAGGAGGGATCTACGAGCAGTACTTC	CASRLRTGGIYEQYF
TRBV9	TRBJ2-3	NA	TRBD2	TGTGCCAGCAGCCCTCGTGAGCGGGGGGCCTGGGATACGCAGTATTTT	CASSPRERGAWDTQYF
TRBV30	TRBJ1-1	NA	NA	TGTGCCTGGAGTGTAGGGTTGGGGACTGAAGCTTTCTTT	CAWSVGLGTEAFF
TRBV7-8	TRBJ2-7	NA	NA	TGTGCCAGCAGCTTAGCGGTAGCACCGAGCTCCTACGAGCAGTACTTC	CASSLAVAPSSYEQYF
TRBV11-3	TRBJ2-7	NA	TRBD1	TGTGCCAGCAGCCCGAGGACAGGCTACGAGCAGTACTTC	CASSPRTGYEQYF
TRBV7-9	TRBJ2-3	NA	NA	TGTGCCAGCGACAAACCCAGCGGCGCATTCGGCACAGATACGCAGTATTTT	CASDKPSGAFGTDTQYF
TRBV30	TRBJ1-1	NA	TRBD1	TGTGCCTGGACCCTGACAGGGAGGGACACTGAAGCTTTCTTT	CAWTLTGRDTEAFF
TRBV11-1	TRBJ1-4	NA	TRBD1	TGTGCCAGCAGTCGACAGGGGGGACTTAATGAAAAACTGTTTTTT	CASSRQGGLNEKLFF
TRBV7-9	TRBJ1-5	NA	NA	TGTGCCAGCAGCTTCCCCGGGAACAGGGGCAATCAGCCCCAGCATTTT	CASSFPGNRGNQPQHF
TRBV5-1	TRBJ1-6	NA	NA	TGCGCCAGCAGCGCCGGGACACCAAGCCTTCTGAGCTCCTATAATTCACCCCTCCACTTT	CASSAGTPSLLSSYNSPLHF
TRBV20-1	TRBJ1-1	NA	NA	TGCAGTGCTAGCGCAGGGTACGAGGCTTTCTTT	CSASAGYEAFF
TRBV19	TRBJ2-5	NA	TRBD2	TGTGCCAGTAGTACCCGACTAGCGGGGGGTAACCAAGAGACCCAGTACTTC	CASSTRLAGGNQETQYF
TRBV6-2/TRBV6-3	TRBJ2-7	NA	NA	TGTGCCAGCAGTTACTCGGGGGGCAGGGTGTACGAGCAGTACTTC	CASSYSGGRVYEQYF
TRBV18	TRBJ1-1	NA	NA	TGTGCCAGCTCACCACCGAAACAGAACACTGAAGCTTTCTTT	CASSPPKQNTEAFF
TRBV9	TRBJ2-2	few	NA	TGTGCCAGCAGCGGACCCACGGGACGGAGCTACACCGGGGAGCTGTTTTTT	CASSGPTGRSYTGELFF
TRBV21-1	TRBJ1-4	NA	NA	TGTGCCAGCAGAAAAAGACGTGGCTCTATGGGCGAAAAACTGTTTTTT	CASRKRRGSMGEKLFF
TRBV4-1	TRBJ2-3	NA	NA	TGCGCCAGCAGCCAGCCGGGACGTTATGTAACAGATACGCAGTATTTT	CASSQPGRYVTDTQYF
TRBV20-1	TRBJ2-7	NA	NA	TGCAGTGCTAGTGAGGAGTACGAGCAGTACTTC	CSASEEYEQYF
TRBV7-2	TRBJ2-2	NA	NA	TGTGCCAGCAGCTTAGGGGGTTACACCGGGGAGCTGTTTTTT	CASSLGGYTGELFF
TRBV6-5	TRBJ2-7	NA	NA	TGTGCCAGCAGTCCCCGCGTTCGACAGGACTACGAGCAGTACTTC	CASSPRVRQDYEQYF
TRBV10-3	TRBJ1-3	NA	TRBD1	TGTGCCATCAGTGGACAGGGAAACTCTGGAAACACCATATATTTT	CAISGQGNSGNTIYF
TRBV5-1	TRBJ2-3	NA	TRBD1	TGCGCCAGCAGCTTGGCCGGGACAGCCAGCACAGATACGCAGTATTTT	CASSLAGTASTDTQYF
TRBV7-9	TRBJ2-3	NA	NA	TGTGCCAGCAGCCGGGATACGCAGTATTTT	CASSRDTQYF
TRBV28	TRBJ1-5	NA	NA	TGTGCCAGCAGTTTACACATGGCTACGTATAGCAATCAGCCCCAGCATTTT	CASSLHMATYSNQPQHF
TRBV9	TRBJ2-7	NA	TRBD1	TGTGCCAGCAGCGTAGGCCTAGACTGGCAGGGGGCCGAGCAGTACTTC	CASSVGLDWQGAEQYF
TRBV7-2	TRBJ1-1	NA	TRBD1	TGTGCCAGCAGCACACAGGGGGCCACTGAAGCTTTCTTT	CASSTQGATEAFF